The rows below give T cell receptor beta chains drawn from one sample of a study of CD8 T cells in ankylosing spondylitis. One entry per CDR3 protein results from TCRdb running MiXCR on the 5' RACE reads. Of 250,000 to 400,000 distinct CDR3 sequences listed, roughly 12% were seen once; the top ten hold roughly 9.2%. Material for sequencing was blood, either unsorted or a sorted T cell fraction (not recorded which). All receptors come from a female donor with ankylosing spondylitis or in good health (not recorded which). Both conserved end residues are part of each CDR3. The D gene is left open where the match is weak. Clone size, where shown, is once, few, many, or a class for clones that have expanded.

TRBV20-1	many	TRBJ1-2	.	CSASGLPVYGYTF	TGCAGTGCTAGTGGCCTGCCAGTCTATGGCTACACCTTC
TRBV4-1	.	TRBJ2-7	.	CASSQARPDEQYF	TGCGCCAGCAGCCAAGCCCGACCGGACGAGCAGTACTTC
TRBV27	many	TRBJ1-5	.	CASGGGTGSYNQPQHF	TGTGCCAGCGGGGGGGGGACCGGTTCCTACAATCAGCCCCAGCATTTT
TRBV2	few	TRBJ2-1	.	CATWTARNEQFF	TGTGCCACCTGGACCGCCCGGAATGAGCAGTTCTTC
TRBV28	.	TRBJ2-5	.	CARPPDGTQYF	TGTGCCAGACCCCCCGATGGGACCCAGTACTTC
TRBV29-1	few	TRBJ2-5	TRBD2	CSVVLIEASGRGGQETQYF	TGCAGCGTTGTCCTCATCGAGGCTAGCGGGAGGGGGGGTCAAGAGACCCAGTACTTC
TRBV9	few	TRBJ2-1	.	CASSVGGPLDNEQFF	TGTGCCAGCAGCGTAGGGGGGCCCCTGGACAATGAGCAGTTCTTC
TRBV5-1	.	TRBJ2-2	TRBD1	CASSSGTGAAGELFF	TGCGCCAGCAGCTCCGGGACAGGGGCCGCCGGGGAGCTGTTTTTT
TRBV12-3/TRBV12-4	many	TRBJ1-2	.	CASRLRAQGGYTF	TGTGCCAGCAGGCTTCGGGCCCAAGGGGGCTACACCTTC
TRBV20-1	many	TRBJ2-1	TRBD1	CSARTGSGYNEQFF	TGCAGTGCTAGGACAGGGTCCGGCTACAATGAGCAGTTCTTC
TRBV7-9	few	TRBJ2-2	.	CASTPRGEELFF	TGTGCCAGCACCCCGAGGGGCGAAGAGCTGTTTTTT
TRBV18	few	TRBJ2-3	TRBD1	CASSPRTGVDTQYF	TGTGCCAGCTCACCCCGGACAGGGGTTGATACGCAGTATTTT
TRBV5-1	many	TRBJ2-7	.	CASKGGDEQYF	TGCGCCAGCAAGGGCGGGGACGAGCAGTACTTC
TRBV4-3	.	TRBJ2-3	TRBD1	CASSGQGRMDTQYF	TGCGCCAGCAGCGGACAGGGTCGAATGGATACGCAGTATTTT
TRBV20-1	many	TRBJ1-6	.	CSARPPGADNSPLHF	TGCAGTGCTAGACCCCCAGGGGCTGATAATTCACCCCTCCACTTT
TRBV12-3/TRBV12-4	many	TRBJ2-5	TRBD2	CASSHGTSGAKTQYF	TGTGCCAGCAGTCACGGGACTAGCGGGGCAAAGACCCAGTACTTC
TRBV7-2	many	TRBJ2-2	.	CASSLGGNPGGELFF	TGTGCCAGCAGCTTAGGTGGAAATCCGGGAGGGGAGCTGTTTTTT
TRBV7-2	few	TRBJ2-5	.	CASSRGQGGTQYF	TGTGCCAGCAGTCGGGGGCAGGGAGGGACCCAGTACTTC
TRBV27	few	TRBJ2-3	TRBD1	CASTPSGTASITQYF	TGTGCCAGCACTCCCTCCGGGACAGCTTCAATTACGCAGTATTTT
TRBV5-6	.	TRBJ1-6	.	CASSRQAAPVVPLHF	TGTGCCAGCAGCCGGCAGGCAGCGCCCGTGGTACCCCTCCACTTT
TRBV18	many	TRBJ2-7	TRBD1	CASSPSTGGEQYF	TGTGCCAGCTCACCATCTACAGGGGGCGAGCAGTACTTC
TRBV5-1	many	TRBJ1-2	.	CASSSDVRGYGYTF	TGCGCCAGCAGCAGCGATGTCCGGGGGTATGGCTACACCTTC
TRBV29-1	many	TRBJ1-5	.	CSVVGAPGQPQHF	TGCAGCGTTGTAGGGGCTCCCGGTCAGCCCCAGCATTTT
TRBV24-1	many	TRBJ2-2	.	CATSDPNLTGELFF	TGTGCCACCAGTGATCCCAACTTAACCGGGGAGCTGTTTTTT
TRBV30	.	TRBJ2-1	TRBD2	CAWSGTQAGGPYNEQFF	TGTGCCTGGAGTGGGACCCAAGCGGGGGGCCCGTACAATGAGCAGTTCTTC
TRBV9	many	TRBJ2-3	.	CASSVELAAREQYF	TGTGCCAGCAGCGTAGAGTTAGCGGCAAGGGAGCAGTATTTT
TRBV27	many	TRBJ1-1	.	CASSWPGSAAFF	TGTGCCAGCAGCTGGCCAGGGAGCGCAGCTTTCTTT
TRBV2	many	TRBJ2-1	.	CASTSDYSYNEQFF	TGTGCCAGCACTAGCGACTACTCCTACAATGAGCAGTTCTTC
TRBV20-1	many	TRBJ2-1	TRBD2	CSACLSGGVWNEQFF	TGCAGTGCTTGCCTAAGCGGGGGGGTCTGGAATGAGCAGTTCTTC
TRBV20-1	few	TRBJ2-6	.	CSAGTWTAWSGANVLTF	TGCAGTGCTGGCACTTGGACAGCCTGGTCTGGGGCCAACGTCCTGACTTTC
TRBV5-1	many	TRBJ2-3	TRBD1	CASSLDTGDTDTQYF	TGCGCCAGCAGCTTGGATACAGGGGATACAGATACGCAGTATTTT
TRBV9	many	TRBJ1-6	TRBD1	CASTKTGTANSPLHF	TGTGCCAGCACCAAAACCGGGACAGCCAATTCACCCCTCCACTTT
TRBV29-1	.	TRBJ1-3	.	CSVGLVSGGSGNTIYF	TGCAGCGTTGGGTTGGTGTCGGGGGGCTCTGGAAACACCATATATTTT
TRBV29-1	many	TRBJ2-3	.	CSVWTYFTDTQYF	TGCAGCGTCTGGACCTATTTCACAGATACGCAGTATTTT
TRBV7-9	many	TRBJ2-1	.	CASSAGGGTLSYNEQFF	TGTGCCAGCAGCGCAGGTGGGGGCACGCTTTCGTACAATGAGCAGTTCTTC
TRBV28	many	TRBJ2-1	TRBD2	CASSPPGGSGANEQFF	TGTGCCAGCAGTCCCCCCGGTGGTAGCGGGGCTAATGAGCAGTTCTTC
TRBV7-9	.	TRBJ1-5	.	CASSLGRDQPQHF	TGTGCCAGCAGCTTAGGACGGGATCAGCCCCAGCATTTT
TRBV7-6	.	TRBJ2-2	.	CASSLGLITGELFF	TGTGCCAGCAGCTTAGGACTAATCACCGGGGAGCTGTTTTTT
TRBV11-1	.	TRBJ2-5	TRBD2	CASSLAGTSGDSQETQYF	TGTGCCAGCAGCTTAGCCGGGACTAGCGGAGACTCCCAAGAGACCCAGTACTTC
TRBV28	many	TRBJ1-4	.	CASSFIGEKLFF	TGTGCCAGCAGTTTCATTGGGGAAAAACTGTTTTTT
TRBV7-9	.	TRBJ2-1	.	CASSSPGGSYNEEFF	TGTGCCAGCAGCTCGCCCGGCGGGTCCTACAATGAGGAGTTCTTC
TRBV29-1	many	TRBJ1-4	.	CSVEEGQKLFF	TGCAGCGTTGAAGAGGGGCAAAAACTGTTTTTT
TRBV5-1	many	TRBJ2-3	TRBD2	CASSLAGGSDTQYF	TGCGCCAGCAGCTTGGCGGGGGGGTCAGATACGCAGTATTTT
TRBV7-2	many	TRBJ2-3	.	CASSLQRFSTDTQYF	TGTGCCAGCAGCTTACAGCGTTTCAGCACAGATACGCAGTATTTT
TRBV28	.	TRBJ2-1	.	CASSPTYRISSYNEQFF	TGTGCCAGCAGCCCCACCTATAGGATTTCTTCCTACAATGAGCAGTTCTTC
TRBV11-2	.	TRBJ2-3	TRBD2	CASTKEREGGSGSKNTQYF	TGTGCCAGCACCAAAGAGCGGGAGGGTGGTAGCGGGAGTAAGAATACGCAGTATTTT
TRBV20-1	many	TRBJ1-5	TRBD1	CSASGGTGTQPQHF	TGCAGTGCTAGTGGGGGGACAGGGACTCAGCCCCAGCATTTT
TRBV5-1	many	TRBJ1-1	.	CASNPLRGGIGAFF	TGCGCCAGCAACCCCTTAAGAGGGGGAATAGGAGCTTTCTTT